The TCR beta chain described here comes from a study of blood T cell repertoires in COVID-19 (TCRdb year 2020). For the study in its entirety: Samples covering the acute and convalescent phases of COVID-19 were provided by collaborators in the United States, Italy and Spain. The material from the prospective study consisted of cDNA or gDNA derived from T cells, B-cell-depleted T cells, or PBMCs. Subjects who had been exposed to COVID-19, were actively infected with it, or had recovered from it provided the deeply sampled blood TCRbeta repertoires that made up the dataset. A freely available public database, intended as a resource for researchers studying the immune response to SARS-CoV-2, is where the repertoires were released. The samples were drawn from the first 160 participants of the ongoing ImmuneRACE study and from roughly 1,300 subjects provided by 6 global collaborators. Nearly every sample came with metadata listing a de-identified subject ID, COVID-19 status, age in years and sex. HLA class I and class II types, where available, came from metadata supplied by the sample provider rather than from assay-based typing. On the study overall, not on this receptor specifically: The quantity of clinical and demographic metadata differed by source and by participant and was supplied without curation.

A word on this clone: Its binding antigen is unknown. The record has no base qualities; no much larger clone is one base away. The same CDR3 can be traced to other DNA sequences in this sample.

Collaborating institutions collected whole blood in K2EDTA tubes following their own protocols. For TCRbeta analysis, collaborators shipped samples in one of three forms: frozen whole blood, isolated PBMCs, or DNA extracted from either of those sample types. The immunoSEQ Assay, a bias-controlled multiplex PCR, was used to amplify TCRbeta CDR3 regions from genomic DNA. The authors' pipeline ran thus. Nucleated cell counts per sample were estimated from amplification of reference gene primers within the assay. To quantify the absolute abundance of each unique TCRbeta CDR3 rearrangement, sequence reads were collapsed and filtered. Productive Simpson clonality was computed per sample as the square root of Simpson's diversity index over productive rearrangements. The immuneACCESS repertoire file appears here via TCRdb, limited to in-frame rearrangements. These files lack a portion of the clones; in checked studies, under half of the deficit traces to unresolved V genes, and the cause of the others is not known. That table furnishes V, J and clone size, whereas the DNA furnished D and trimming. This sample holds fewer than 25,000 clones; 80% to 90% were observed only once. The ten biggest clones cover almost 8.5% of the sample.

The clonotype originates from a human donor in a cohort sampled during active COVID-19. The donor label of this sample is uncertain. The sample comprised peripheral blood.

CDR3 loop: CASSPRGGGNTEAFF. In nucleotides, the sequence is TGTGCCAGCAGTCCTCGGGGAGGGGGGAACACTGAAGCTTTCTTT. The chain is encoded by TRBV28 joined to TRBJ1-1, with a weak D call of TRBD1 (6 bases match). Cut back by 5 bases and 1 base, the V and J ends lie 14 bases apart. The CDR3 contains 15 residues, cysteine and phenylalanine counted. Only the CDR3 DNA stays, 45 bases, in frame from base 1. CDR1 and CDR2 are read off the germline V gene as MDHEN and SYDVKM.